This T cell receptor (beta chain) was retrieved from a study of cytomegalovirus exposure and HLA in healthy donors. The CDR3 covers 16 residues. The germline V gene has CDR1 MDHEN and CDR2 SYDVKM. Deletions cut 1 base from V and 0 bases from J, with 10 bases between. Researchers ran the PCR with 60 Vbeta and 13 Jbeta primers. The repertoire was sequenced with immunoSEQ multiplex PCR; TCRdb's copy has only in-frame clones and lacks some. This listing includes about 87,000 clones. This chain connects TRBV28 to TRBJ2-1; unclear D gene. The receptor was isolated from a man aged 50 to 59 in good health and CMV-seropositive. Sequencing input: PBMCs. The CDR3 protein is CASSLSAANSYNEQFF. The DNA of the CDR3 is TGTGCCAGCAGTTTATCGGCGGCCAACTCCTACAATGAGCAGTTCTTC.